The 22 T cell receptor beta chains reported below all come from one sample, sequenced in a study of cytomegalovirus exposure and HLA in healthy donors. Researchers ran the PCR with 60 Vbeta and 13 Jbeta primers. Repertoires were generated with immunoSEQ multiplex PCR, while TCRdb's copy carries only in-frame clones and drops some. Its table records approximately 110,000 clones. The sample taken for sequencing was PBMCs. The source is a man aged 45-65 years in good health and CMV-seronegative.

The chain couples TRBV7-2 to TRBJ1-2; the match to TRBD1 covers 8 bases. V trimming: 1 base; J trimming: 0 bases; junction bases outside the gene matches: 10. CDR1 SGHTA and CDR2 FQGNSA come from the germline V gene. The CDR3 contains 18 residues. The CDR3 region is CASSLGTGGTTTNYGYTF. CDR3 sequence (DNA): TGTGCCAGCAGCTTAGGTACAGGGGGGACAACTACTAACTATGGCTACACCTTC.

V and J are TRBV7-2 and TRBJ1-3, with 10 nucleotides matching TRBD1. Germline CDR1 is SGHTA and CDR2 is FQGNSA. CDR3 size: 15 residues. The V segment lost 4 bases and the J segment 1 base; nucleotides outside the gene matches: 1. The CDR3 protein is CASSWDRGSGNTIYF. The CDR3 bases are TGTGCCAGCAGCTGGGACAGGGGTTCTGGAAACACCATATATTTT.

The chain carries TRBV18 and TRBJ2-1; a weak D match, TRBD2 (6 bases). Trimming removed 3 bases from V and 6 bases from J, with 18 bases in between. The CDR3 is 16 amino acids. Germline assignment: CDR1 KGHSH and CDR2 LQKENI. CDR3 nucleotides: TGTGCCAGCTCACCCGGCGGGGCAGGGAGCCGCAATGAGCAGTTCTTC. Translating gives CASSPGGAGSRNEQFF.

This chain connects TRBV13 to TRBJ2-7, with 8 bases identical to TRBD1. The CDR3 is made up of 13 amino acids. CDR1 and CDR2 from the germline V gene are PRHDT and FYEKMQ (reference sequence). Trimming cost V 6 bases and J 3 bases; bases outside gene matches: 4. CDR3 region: CASSSDRGYEQYF. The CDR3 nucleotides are TGTGCCAGCAGTTCCGACAGGGGCTACGAGCAGTACTTC.

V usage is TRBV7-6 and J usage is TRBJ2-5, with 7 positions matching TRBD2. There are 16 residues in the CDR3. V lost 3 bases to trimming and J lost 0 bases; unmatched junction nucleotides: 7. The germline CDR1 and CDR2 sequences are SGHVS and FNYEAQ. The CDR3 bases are TGTGCCAGCAGCTTCTTAGGCGGGGGATACCAAGAGACCCAGTACTTC. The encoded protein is CASSFLGGGYQETQYF.

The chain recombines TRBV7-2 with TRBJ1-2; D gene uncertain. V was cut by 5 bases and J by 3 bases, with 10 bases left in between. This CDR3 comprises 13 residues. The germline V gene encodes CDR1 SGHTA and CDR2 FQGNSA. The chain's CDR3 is CASSPSGYYGYTF. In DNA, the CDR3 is TGTGCCAGCAGCCCCTCGGGGTACTATGGCTACACCTTC.

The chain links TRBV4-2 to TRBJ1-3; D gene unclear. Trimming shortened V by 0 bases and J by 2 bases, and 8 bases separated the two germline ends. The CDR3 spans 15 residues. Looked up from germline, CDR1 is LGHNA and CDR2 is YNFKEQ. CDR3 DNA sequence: TGTGCCAGCAGCCAAGATCGGGTTACTGGAAACACCATATATTTT. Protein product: CASSQDRVTGNTIYF.

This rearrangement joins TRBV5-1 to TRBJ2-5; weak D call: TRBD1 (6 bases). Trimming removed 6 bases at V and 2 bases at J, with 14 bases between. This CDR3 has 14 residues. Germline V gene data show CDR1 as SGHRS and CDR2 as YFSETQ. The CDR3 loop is CASNLRGKQETQYF. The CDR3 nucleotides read TGCGCCAGCAACCTGAGGGGGAAACAAGAGACCCAGTACTTC.

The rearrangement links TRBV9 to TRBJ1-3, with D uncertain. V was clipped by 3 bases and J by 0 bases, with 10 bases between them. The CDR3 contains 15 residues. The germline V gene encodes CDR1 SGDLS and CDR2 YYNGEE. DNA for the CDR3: TGTGCCAGCAGCGGGGGTGGGAGCTCTGGAAACACCATATATTTT. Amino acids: CASSGGGSSGNTIYF.

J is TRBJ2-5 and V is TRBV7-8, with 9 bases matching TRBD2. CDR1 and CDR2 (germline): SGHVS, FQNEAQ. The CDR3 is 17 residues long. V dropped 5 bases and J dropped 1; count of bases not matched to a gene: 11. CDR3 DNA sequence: TGTGCCAGCAGCAGGCGGAAGACTAGCGGCATCCAAGAGACCCAGTACTTC. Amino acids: CASSRRKTSGIQETQYF.

The CDR3 loop reads CASSLSSGGERAQYF. The CDR3 coding sequence is TGTGCCAGCAGTCTGTCTAGCGGGGGCGAAAGGGCCCAGTACTTC. The chain employs TRBV5-4 and TRBJ2-5; TRBD2 agrees at 10 bases. Germline V gene lookup returns CDR1 SGHNT and CDR2 YYREEE (reference sequence). Trimming at V came to 5 bases and at J to 9 bases, leaving 13 bases not matched to a gene. The CDR3 sequence is 15 residues long. Filled out from reference TRBV5-4 and TRBJ2-5, the complete variable domain reads ETGVTQSPTHLIKTRGQQVTLRCSSQSGHNTVSWYQQALGQGPQFIFQYYREEENGRGNFPPRFSGLQFPNYSSELNVNALELDDSALYLCASSLSSGGERAQYFGPGTRLLVL.

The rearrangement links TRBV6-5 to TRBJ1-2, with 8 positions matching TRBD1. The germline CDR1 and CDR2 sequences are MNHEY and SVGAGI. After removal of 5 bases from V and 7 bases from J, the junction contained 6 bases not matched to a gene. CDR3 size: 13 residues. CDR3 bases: TGTGCCAGCAGTACCAGGGGGCGCTCTGGCTACACCTTC. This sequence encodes CASSTRGRSGYTF.

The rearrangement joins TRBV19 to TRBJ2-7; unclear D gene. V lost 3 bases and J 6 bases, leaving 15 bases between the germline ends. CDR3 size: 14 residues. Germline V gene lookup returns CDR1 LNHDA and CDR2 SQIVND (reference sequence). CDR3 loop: CASSMSGIAREQYF. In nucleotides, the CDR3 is TGTGCCAGTAGTATGTCCGGTATCGCTCGCGAGCAGTACTTC.

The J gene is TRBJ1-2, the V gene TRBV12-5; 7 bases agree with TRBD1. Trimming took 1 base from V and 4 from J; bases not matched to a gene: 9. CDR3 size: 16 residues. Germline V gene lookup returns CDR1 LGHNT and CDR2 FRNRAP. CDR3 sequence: CASGLATGKESYGYTF. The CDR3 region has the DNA TGTGCTAGTGGTTTGGCGACAGGGAAGGAGAGCTATGGCTACACCTTC.

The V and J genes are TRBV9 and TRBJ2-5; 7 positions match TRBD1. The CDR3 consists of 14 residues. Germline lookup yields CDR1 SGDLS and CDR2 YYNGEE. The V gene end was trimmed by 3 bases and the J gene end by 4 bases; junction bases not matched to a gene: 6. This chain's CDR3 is CASSDRTGGETQYF. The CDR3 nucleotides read TGTGCCAGCAGCGATCGGACAGGAGGAGAGACCCAGTACTTC.

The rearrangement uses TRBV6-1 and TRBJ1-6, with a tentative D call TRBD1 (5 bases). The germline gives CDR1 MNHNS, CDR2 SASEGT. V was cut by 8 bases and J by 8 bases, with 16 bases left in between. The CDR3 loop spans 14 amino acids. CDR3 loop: CASGGNPGDSPLHF. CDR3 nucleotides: TGTGCCAGCGGGGGAAACCCGGGAGATTCACCCCTCCACTTT.

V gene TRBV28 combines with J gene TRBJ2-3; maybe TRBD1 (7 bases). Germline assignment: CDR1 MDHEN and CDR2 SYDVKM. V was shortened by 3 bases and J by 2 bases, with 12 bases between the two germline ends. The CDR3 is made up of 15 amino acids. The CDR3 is CASSFQGGNTDTQYF. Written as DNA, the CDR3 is TGTGCCAGCAGTTTTCAGGGGGGTAACACAGATACGCAGTATTTT.

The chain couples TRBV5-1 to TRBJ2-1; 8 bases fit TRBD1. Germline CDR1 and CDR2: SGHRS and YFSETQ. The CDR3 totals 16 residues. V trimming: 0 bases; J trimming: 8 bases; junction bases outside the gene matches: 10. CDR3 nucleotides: TGCGCCAGCAGCTTGGACCTCGGACAGGGCAGTGATGAGCAGTTCTTC. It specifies CASSLDLGQGSDEQFF.

The CDR3 DNA reads TGTGCCAGCAGCTTAGTAGCGGGAGGTTACACTAGCACAGATACGCAGTATTTT. This encodes CASSLVAGGYTSTDTQYF. The rearrangement links TRBV7-9 to TRBJ2-3, with 10 bases lining up with TRBD2. This CDR3 contains 18 residues. With 1 base clipped from V and 0 bases from J, the junction kept 7 bases outside the gene matches. CDR1 is SEHNR and CDR2 is FQNEAQ in the germline V gene (reference sequence).

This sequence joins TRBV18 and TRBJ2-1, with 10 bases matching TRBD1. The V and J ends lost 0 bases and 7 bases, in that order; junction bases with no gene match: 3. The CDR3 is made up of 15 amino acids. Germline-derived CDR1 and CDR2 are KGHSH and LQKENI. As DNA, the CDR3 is TGTGCCAGCTCACCACCGACGGGACAGGGGAATGAGCAGTTCTTC. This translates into CASSPPTGQGNEQFF.

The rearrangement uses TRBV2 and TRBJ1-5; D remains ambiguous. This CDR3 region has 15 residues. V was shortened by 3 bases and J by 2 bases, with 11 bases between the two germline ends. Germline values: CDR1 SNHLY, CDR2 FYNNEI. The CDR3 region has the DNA TGTGCCAGCAGTGACGAGCCGGTCGGCAATCAGCCCCAGCATTTT. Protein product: CASSDEPVGNQPQHF.

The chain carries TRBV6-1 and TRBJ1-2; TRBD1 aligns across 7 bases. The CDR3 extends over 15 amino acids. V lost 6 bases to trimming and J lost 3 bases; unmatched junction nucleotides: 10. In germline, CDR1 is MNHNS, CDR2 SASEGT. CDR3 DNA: TGTGCCAGCAGCCCCCGGGACAGCTCTGACTATGGCTACACCTTC. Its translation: CASSPRDSSDYGYTF.